A single T cell receptor beta chain is shown here with its context. Germline CDR1 MNHNS, CDR2 SASEGT. The V and J ends lost 6 bases and 4 bases respectively, with 13 bases between them. This CDR3 is 15 amino acids long. The data originate from a study of identical twins. One entry per CDR3 protein results from TCRdb running MiXCR on the 5' RACE reads. The data show around 680,000 distinct CDR3 sequences, 8.6% seen once. The data were also submitted as part of a second study, on yellow fever vaccine responses in identical twins.

The receptor was derived from a woman under 30 in good health. The sample taken for sequencing was PBMCs. This chain connects TRBV6-1 to TRBJ2-6; tentatively, D is TRBD2 (7 bases). The chain's CDR3 is CASRDAGAGANVLTF. The CDR3 nucleotides read TGTGCCAGCAGAGATGCGGGGGCCGGGGCCAACGTCCTGACTTTC.